This T cell receptor (beta chain) was observed in a study of blood T cell repertoires in COVID-19. Study background: Samples came from the United States, Italy and Spain, spanning acute and convalescent COVID-19.

The sample holds one count of this clone. Trimming left V 0 bases short and J 7 bases short, with 13 bases between. The length of the CDR3 is 14 residues. Germline CDR1 GTSNPN, CDR2 SVGIG (reference sequence). In the source study's methods: Reference gene primers were amplified, and this amplification served to estimate nucleated cell counts. Clones were sequenced by immunoSEQ multiplex PCR, and TCRdb holds only the in-frame ones, with some missing. V, J and clone size are those of that table, while D and trimming were read from the DNA. The repertoire includes 95,000 to 100,000 clones, 85% of them detected once, and approximately 1.8% sits in the top ten.

The sequenced sample consisted of peripheral blood. This sequence was found in an older woman with active or convalescent COVID-19. The J gene is TRBJ1-5, the V gene TRBV30; the D gene is possibly TRBD1 (5 bases). CDR3 sequence (DNA): TGTGCCTGGAGTGTACCGGGGGGGAGCCAGCCCCAGCATTTT. Protein: CAWSVPGGSQPQHF.